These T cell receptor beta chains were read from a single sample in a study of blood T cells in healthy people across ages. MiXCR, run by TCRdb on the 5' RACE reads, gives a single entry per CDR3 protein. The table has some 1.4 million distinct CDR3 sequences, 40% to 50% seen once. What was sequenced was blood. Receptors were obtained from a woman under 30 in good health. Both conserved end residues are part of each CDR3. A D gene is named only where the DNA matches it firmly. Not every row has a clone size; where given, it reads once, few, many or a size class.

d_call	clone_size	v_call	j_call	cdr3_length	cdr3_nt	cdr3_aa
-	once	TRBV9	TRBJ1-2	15	TGTGCCAGCAGCGTAACGGGGAGGGGTACCTATGGCTACACCTTC	CASSVTGRGTYGYTF
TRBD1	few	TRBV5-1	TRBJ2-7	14	TGCGCCAGCAGCTTGAGTGACAGGGTAGCCGAGCAGTACTTC	CASSLSDRVAEQYF
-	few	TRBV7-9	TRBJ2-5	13	TGTGCCAGCAGCTGGGTTAGTAAAGAGACCCAGTACTTC	CASSWVSKETQYF
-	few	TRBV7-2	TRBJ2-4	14	TGTGCCAGCAGCTTCCTGGGACTCAAAAACATTCAGTACTTC	CASSFLGLKNIQYF
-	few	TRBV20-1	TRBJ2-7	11	TGCAGTGCTAGCGAGGTTGGCGAGCAGTACTTC	CSASEVGEQYF
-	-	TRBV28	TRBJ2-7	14	TGTGCCAGCATGGTGGGACCCCCACTCTACGAGCAGTACTTC	CASMVGPPLYEQYF
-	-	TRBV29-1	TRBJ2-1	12	TGCAGCGTGCGACAGTCGGGGGATGAGCAGTTCTTC	CSVRQSGDEQFF
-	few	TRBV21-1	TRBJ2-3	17	TGTGCCAGCAGCAAAGCCGGAGCGGAGCCTAGCACAGATACGCAGTATTTT	CASSKAGAEPSTDTQYF
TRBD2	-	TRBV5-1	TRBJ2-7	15	TGCGCCAGCAGCTTGGTGGCTAGCGGGGACAATGAGCAGTACTTC	CASSLVASGDNEQYF
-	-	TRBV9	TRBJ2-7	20	TGTGCCAGACCGATGGGGACATGTGGTGGGGCAGGCCCCTCCTACAATGAGCAGTACTTC	CARPMGTCGGAGPSYNEQYF
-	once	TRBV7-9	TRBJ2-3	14	TGTGCCAGCAGCTTAGCGCCTGCAGGGGATACGCAGTATTTT	CASSLAPAGDTQYF
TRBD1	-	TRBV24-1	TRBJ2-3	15	TGTGCCACCAGTGACTGGGGACAGGCGGCAGGTACGCAGTATTTT	CATSDWGQAAGTQYF
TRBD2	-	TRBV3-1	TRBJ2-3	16	TGTGCCAGCAGCCGAGGACTAGCGGGAGTATCTGATACGCAGTATTTT	CASSRGLAGVSDTQYF
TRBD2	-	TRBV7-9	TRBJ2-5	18	TGTGCCAGCAGCCCCCGGGCGAGCGGGAGGGCGGCCTACAATGAGCAGTACTTC	CASSPRASGRAAYNEQYF
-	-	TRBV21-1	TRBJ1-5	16	TGTGCCAGCAGCAAAGGGGCAGGGACTAGCAATCAGCCCCAGCATTTT	CASSKGAGTSNQPQHF
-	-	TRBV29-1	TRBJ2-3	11	TGCAGCGTTAGTCCAACAGATGCGCAGTATTTT	CSVSPTDAQYF
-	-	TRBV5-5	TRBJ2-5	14	TGTGCCAGCAGCTTGCCACAACGGGTAGGGACCCAGTACTTC	CASSLPQRVGTQYF
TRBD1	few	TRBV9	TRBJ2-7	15	TGTGCCAGCAGCGACCGGGACAGGGCACCCCACGAGCAGTACTTC	CASSDRDRAPHEQYF
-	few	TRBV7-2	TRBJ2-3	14	TGTGCCGCGTTGGGGGGGGCCGCGCGAGGTACGCAGTATTTT	CAALGGAARGTQYF
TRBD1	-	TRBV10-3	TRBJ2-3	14	TGTGCCACCAGTGATAACAGGGGGACAGATACGCAGTATTTT	CATSDNRGTDTQYF
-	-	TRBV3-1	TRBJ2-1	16	TGTGCCAGCAGCATCCGGCCCGGGACGGCGTTCAATGAGCAGTTCTTC	CASSIRPGTAFNEQFF
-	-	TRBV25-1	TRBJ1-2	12	TGTGCCAGCAGTGCACTCACCTATGGCTACACCTTC	CASSALTYGYTF
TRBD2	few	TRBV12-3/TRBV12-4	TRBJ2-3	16	TGTGCCAGCAGCCCTGGCCGCGGGAGTCGCACAGATACGCAGTATTTT	CASSPGRGSRTDTQYF
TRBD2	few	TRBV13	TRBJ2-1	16	TGTGCCAGCAGCCCCACGGGCGGGGGGCGGTGGAATGAGCAGTTCTTC	CASSPTGGGRWNEQFF
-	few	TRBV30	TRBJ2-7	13	TGTGCCTGGAGTGTAGGTGGCCGATACGAGCAGTACTTC	CAWSVGGRYEQYF
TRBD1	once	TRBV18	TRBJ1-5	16	TGTGCCAGCTCGCCTACCGGGACAGGGAGCAATCAGCCCCAGCATTTT	CASSPTGTGSNQPQHF
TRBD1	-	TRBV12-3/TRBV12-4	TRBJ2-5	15	TGTGCCAGCAGTCTATTGGGGACAGCACGAGAGACCCAGTACTTC	CASSLLGTARETQYF
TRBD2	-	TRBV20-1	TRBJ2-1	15	TGCAGTGCCCCCCCGCGGACTAGCGGCCTTCGGGAGCAGTTCTTC	CSAPPRTSGLREQFF
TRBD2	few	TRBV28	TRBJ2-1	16	TGTGCCAGCAGTTTATCGTCTAGCGGGGGGATCCATGAGCAGTTCTTC	CASSLSSSGGIHEQFF
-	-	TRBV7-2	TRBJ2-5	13	TGTGCCAGCAGCCCAGTCCCCTGGGAGACCCAGTACTTC	CASSPVPWETQYF
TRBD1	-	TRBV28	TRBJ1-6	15	TGTGCCAGCAGTTTAGGGGACAGGGACAGTTCACCCCTCCACTTT	CASSLGDRDSSPLHF
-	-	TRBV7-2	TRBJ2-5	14	TGTGCCAGCAGCTTAGCGCTCCACCTAGAGACCCAGTACTTC	CASSLALHLETQYF
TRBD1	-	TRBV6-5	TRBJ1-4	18	TGTGCCAGCAGTTACGGGACGGGACAGTTCGCAACTAATGAAAAACTGTTTTTT	CASSYGTGQFATNEKLFF
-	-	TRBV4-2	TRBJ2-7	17	TGTGCCAGCAGCCAAAATTCCGGGACGCCGGATACCTACGAGCAGTACTTC	CASSQNSGTPDTYEQYF
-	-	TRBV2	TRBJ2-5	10	TGTGCCACCCGCGGGAACCAGCAGTACTTC	CATRGNQQYF
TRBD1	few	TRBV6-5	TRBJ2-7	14	TGTGCCAGCAGTGCAGGGGACAGAACCTACGAGCAGTACTTC	CASSAGDRTYEQYF
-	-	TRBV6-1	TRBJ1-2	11	TGTGCCGGACGGGGCTCCTATGGCTACACCTTC	CAGRGSYGYTF
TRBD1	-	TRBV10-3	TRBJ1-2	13	TGTGCCATCATGCCAGACAGGGCCTATGGCTACACCTTC	CAIMPDRAYGYTF
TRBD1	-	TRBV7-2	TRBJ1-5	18	TGTGCCAACAGCTTAAGACCCCCGGGACAGGGGAGCAATCAGCCCCAGCATTTT	CANSLRPPGQGSNQPQHF
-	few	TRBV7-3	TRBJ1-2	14	TGTGCCAGCAGCCGGACACAATTAGGTGATGGCTACACCTTC	CASSRTQLGDGYTF
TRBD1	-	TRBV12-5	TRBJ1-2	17	TGTGCTAGTGGTCCGCTATCCGACAGGGGTGAACCCTATGGCTACACCTTC	CASGPLSDRGEPYGYTF
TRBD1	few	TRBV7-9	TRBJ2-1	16	TGTGCCAGCAGCGATAAGACAGGGGGCGCCCACAATGAGCAGTTCTTC	CASSDKTGGAHNEQFF
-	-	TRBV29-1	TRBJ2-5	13	TGCAGCGTTGAAGGAATAGCCCAAGAGACCCAGTACTTC	CSVEGIAQETQYF
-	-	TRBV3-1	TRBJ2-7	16	TGTGCCAGCAGCCAAGATCTGAGGGCTGCCTCCTACGAGCAGTACTTC	CASSQDLRAASYEQYF
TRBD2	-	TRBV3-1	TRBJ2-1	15	TGTGCCAGCAGCCAAGTTTCTAGCGGGAGCCATGAGCAGTTCTTC	CASSQVSSGSHEQFF
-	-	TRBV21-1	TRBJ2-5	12	TGTGCCAGCAGCGACGGGGGGGAGACCCAGTACTTC	CASSDGGETQYF